These 21 T cell receptor beta chains originate from one sample sequenced in a study of blood T cell repertoires in COVID-19 (dated by TCRdb to about 2020). The method was the immunoSEQ multiplex PCR assay. The table was pulled from immuneACCESS by TCRdb, which kept in-frame rearrangements only. Such tables lose some clones; where checked, under half of the loss comes from unresolved V genes, and the rest has no known cause. The sample yields 150,000 to 200,000 clones; about 91% were counted once. Of the sample, around 1.4% falls within the top ten clones. The sequencing input was peripheral blood. Receptor source: a woman aged 50 to 65 with acute or convalescent COVID-19.

V usage is TRBV12-3 or TRBV12-4 and J usage is TRBJ2-1, with D perhaps matching TRBD1 (5 bases). The CDR3 length is 12 residues. The V and J ends lost 5 bases and 8 bases respectively, with 10 bases between them. CDR3 bases: TGTGCCAGCAGTCAACAGGCCTATGAGCAGTTCTTC. This sequence encodes CASSQQAYEQFF.

V and J are TRBV11-2 and TRBJ1-3, with D possibly being TRBD1 (5 bases). CDR1 and CDR2 from the germline V gene are SGHAT and FQNNGV. The CDR3 sequence is 11 residues long. Trimming shortened V by 1 base and J by 16 bases, and 11 bases separated the two germline ends. The CDR3: CASSLVQAPYF. CDR3 in DNA: TGTGCCAGCAGCTTAGTACAGGCCCCTTATTTT.

V is TRBV29-1 and J is TRBJ2-7; the D gene is possibly TRBD1 (6 bases). Trimming stripped 4 bases from V and 4 bases from J, with 23 bases between. The CDR3 covers 16 residues. Per the germline V gene, CDR1 is SQVTM and CDR2 is ANQGSEA. The CDR3 DNA reads as TGCAGCGTTGGAAACAACAGGGCCCTCGGCAGGTACGAGCAGTACTTC. Amino acids: CSVGNNRALGRYEQYF.

In this sample, this clone turned up once. The chain employs TRBV6-1 and TRBJ2-7, with 8 positions matching TRBD2. The V gene end was trimmed by 1 base and the J gene end by 3 bases; junction bases not matched to a gene: 2. The CDR3 runs 14 residues. Germline V CDR1 and CDR2: MNHNS, SASEGT. CDR3 amino acids: CASSEGLAGYEQYF. Here the CDR3 DNA reads TGTGCCAGCAGTGAAGGGCTAGCGGGCTACGAGCAGTACTTC.

V gene TRBV3-1 (or the pseudogene TRBV3-2) combines with J gene TRBJ2-7, with 8 bases lining up with TRBD2. The V gene's germline CDR1 is LGHDT and CDR2 YNNKEL (reference sequence). This CDR3 contains 17 residues. V shed 0 bases, J shed 2 bases, and the junction held 9 bases outside the gene matches. CDR3 loop: CASSQEGLGKNPYEQYF. CDR3 DNA: TGTGCCAGCAGCCAAGAGGGACTAGGCAAAAACCCCTACGAGCAGTACTTC.

This chain uses TRBV7-3 with TRBJ2-7; no firm D call. V lost 1 base, J lost 5 bases, and 12 bases lay in between. The CDR3 runs 14 residues. Looked up from germline, CDR1 is SGHTA and CDR2 is FQGTGA. The chain's CDR3 is CASSLRAPPDEQYF. The CDR3 DNA reads TGTGCCAGCAGCTTAAGGGCTCCTCCTGACGAGCAGTACTTC. The full variable domain, completed using reference TRBV7-3 and TRBJ2-7, is GAGVSQTPSNKVTEKGKYVELRCDPISGHTALYWYRQSLGQGPEFLIYFQGTGAADDSGLPNDRFFAVRPEGSVSTLKIQRTERGDSAVYLCASSLRAPPDEQYFGPGTRLTVT.

V is TRBV13 and J is TRBJ1-1, with unresolved D. The CDR3 has 12 residues. The V gene lost 5 bases and the J gene lost 1 base, with 5 bases spanning the gap. The germline gives CDR1 PRHDT, CDR2 FYEKMQ (reference sequence). The CDR3 nucleotides are TGTGCCAGCAGCGTTCAGAACACTGAAGCTTTCTTT. It yields the protein CASSVQNTEAFF.

This chain uses TRBV5-1 with TRBJ1-1; 7 nucleotides line up with TRBD1. Germline trimming cut 4 bases from V and 5 bases from J; bases unmatched to any gene: 11. Germline CDR1 is SGHRS and CDR2 is YFSETQ. The CDR3 contains 15 residues. In DNA, the CDR3 is TGCGCCAGCAGCCAAATAGGGGGCGCGGGGACTGAAGCTTTCTTT. Amino acids: CASSQIGGAGTEAFF. The full variable domain, rest sourced from reference TRBV5-1 and TRBJ1-1, is KAGVTQTPRYLIKTRGQQVTLSCSPISGHRSVSWYQQTPGQGLQFLFEYFSETQRNKGNFPGRFSGRQFSNSRSEMNVSTLELGDSALYLCASSQIGGAGTEAFFGQGTRLTVV.

The chain is built from TRBV5-5 and TRBJ1-2; no reliable D call. Germline V gene data show CDR1 as SGHKS and CDR2 as YYEKEE (reference sequence). Deletions cut 4 bases from V and 2 bases from J, with 9 bases between. This CDR3 has 13 amino acids. The CDR3 sequence: CASSLAVNYGYTF. The CDR3 DNA is TGTGCCAGCAGCCTTGCGGTGAACTATGGCTACACCTTC.

This clone was observed a single time. The CDR3 nucleotides read TGTGCCAGCAGTTCCCGGGGTAGCGGGAGTGGGCTATGGGAGCAGTACTTC. Translation gives CASSSRGSGSGLWEQYF. The V gene is TRBV28, the J gene TRBJ2-7, with TRBD2 matching over 9 bases. This CDR3 has 17 residues. Germline V lookup: CDR1 MDHEN, CDR2 SYDVKM. V lost 4 bases to trimming and J lost 7 bases; unmatched junction nucleotides: 17.

The rearrangement joins TRBV4-3 to TRBJ1-2; 8 bases match TRBD1. The CDR3 loop spans 16 amino acids. The trim removed 0 bases at V and 8 bases at J, leaving 11 bases unmatched. Looked up from germline, CDR1 is LGHNA and CDR2 is YSLEER. The CDR3 loop reads CASSQESGSRGRGYTF. For the CDR3, the DNA is TGCGCCAGCAGCCAAGAAAGCGGGTCCAGGGGGCGAGGCTACACCTTC.

The chain links TRBV10-3 to TRBJ1-2; the match to TRBD1 covers 8 bases. CDR3 length: 13 residues. In germline, CDR1 is ENHRY, CDR2 SYGVKD. V was pared by 6 bases and J by 12 bases, with 12 bases of the junction left unmatched. In DNA, the CDR3 is TGTGCCATCAGGGCTGAACCGGGACAGGAGAACACCTTC. Its protein product is CAIRAEPGQENTF.

V gene TRBV9 combines with J gene TRBJ1-1; TRBD1 is a possible D gene (6 bases). Trimming left V 4 bases short and J 4 bases short, with 20 bases between. Per the germline V gene, CDR1 is SGDLS and CDR2 is YYNGEE. The CDR3 runs to 16 residues. This CDR3 is CASSLGAGVGGTEAFF. The CDR3 nucleotides are TGTGCCAGCAGCCTAGGGGCAGGGGTCGGCGGCACTGAAGCTTTCTTT.

The chain has TRBV6-5 and TRBJ1-2; TRBD1 aligns across 9 bases. V was clipped by 2 bases and J by 7 bases; unmatched bases: 8. Germline V gene sequence: CDR1 MNHEY, CDR2 SVGAGI. This CDR3 has 15 amino acids. The CDR3 reads CASSYLTGGGRGYTF. The CDR3 DNA is TGTGCCAGCAGTTACCTTACAGGGGGCGGACGTGGCTACACCTTC.

The rearrangement links TRBV5-1 to TRBJ2-5; D is unresolved. This CDR3 is built from 14 residues. The V gene lost 2 bases and the J gene lost 5 bases, with 13 bases spanning the gap. CDR1 and CDR2 (germline): SGHRS, YFSETQ. CDR3: CASSFGGYAETQYF. The CDR3 DNA reads as TGCGCCAGCAGCTTTGGCGGATACGCTGAGACCCAGTACTTC.

The chain has TRBV4-2 and TRBJ2-5; 10 nucleotides align to TRBD1. From germline, CDR1 is LGHNA and CDR2 YNFKEQ. CDR3 length: 16 amino acids. The trim removed 5 bases at V and 4 bases at J, leaving 10 bases unmatched. CDR3 protein: CASSAKIGTGAETQYF. The DNA for the CDR3 is TGTGCCAGCAGCGCGAAGATTGGGACAGGGGCAGAGACCCAGTACTTC.

The genes are TRBV19 and TRBJ1-6; D uncertain. Germline V gene data show CDR1 as LNHDA and CDR2 as SQIVND (reference sequence). V lost 1 base and J lost 7, with 14 bases in between. This CDR3 has 16 amino acids. CDR3 nucleotides: TGTGCCAGTAGTATAGCCCCCAAAGGAGGGAATTCACCCCTCCACTTT. As protein: CASSIAPKGGNSPLHF.

The J gene is TRBJ1-5, the V gene TRBV6-5, with D possibly being TRBD1 (5 bases). The germline V gene has CDR1 MNHEY and CDR2 SVGAGI. This CDR3 is 15 amino acids long. V shed 7 bases and J shed 11 bases, with 24 bases lying between them. CDR3 protein: CASNLGYQGPKAQHF. The CDR3 DNA reads TGTGCCAGCAACCTAGGGTACCAGGGTCCTAAGGCCCAGCATTTT.

This sequence joins TRBV7-9 and TRBJ1-3; D may be TRBD1 (6 bases). Germline V gene lookup returns CDR1 SEHNR and CDR2 FQNEAQ (reference sequence). V dropped 5 bases and J dropped 0 bases, with 14 bases sitting between them. The CDR3 has 16 residues. The CDR3 DNA is TGTGCCAGCAGCGATCATCAGGGGTCCTCTGGAAACACCATATATTTT. Translated, it gives CASSDHQGSSGNTIYF.

The J gene is TRBJ1-2, the V gene TRBV19; TRBD1 matches at 7 bases. The germline V gene encodes CDR1 LNHDA and CDR2 SQIVND (reference sequence). The V and J ends lost 0 bases and 7 bases, in that order; junction bases with no gene match: 11. The CDR3 sequence is 16 residues long. CDR3: CASSIEMTGLFGGYTF. Here the CDR3 DNA reads TGTGCCAGTAGTATAGAAATGACAGGGCTTTTTGGTGGCTACACCTTC.

This clone came up once. The gene calls are TRBV10-1 and TRBJ2-1, with TRBD2 as a possible D gene (7 bases). The V and J ends lost 3 bases and 0 bases respectively, with 18 bases between them. This CDR3 comprises 18 residues. Germline values: CDR1 WNHNN, CDR2 SYGVQD (reference sequence). This chain's CDR3 is CASSDGGDTGSSYNEQFF. Written as DNA, the CDR3 is TGCGCCAGCAGTGATGGGGGGGATACAGGGAGCTCCTACAATGAGCAGTTCTTC.